These 15 T cell receptor beta chains originate from one sample sequenced in a study of blood T cell repertoires in COVID-19. Libraries were prepared by immunoSEQ multiplex PCR; TCRdb keeps only in-frame clonotypes and omits some of them. This sample has about 56,000 clones, with 89% found just once. Sequenced: peripheral blood. The receptors derive from a woman in her sixties or seventies with COVID-19, enrolled during active disease.

Concerning this clone: This same CDR3 is encoded by further DNA sequences in the sample. V usage is TRBV12-3 or TRBV12-4 and J usage is TRBJ1-2, with D hard to call. V was shortened by 1 base and J by 2 bases, with 5 bases between the two germline ends. The CDR3 is 13 amino acids. This CDR3 reads CASSLGQNYGYTF. The CDR3 DNA sequence: TGTGCCAGCAGTTTAGGACAAAACTATGGCTACACCTTC.

This clone was detected ten times or more. The rearrangement uses TRBV6-5 and TRBJ2-7; 10 nucleotides align to TRBD1. Trimming took 5 bases from V and 2 from J; bases not matched to a gene: 6. Germline assignment: CDR1 MNHEY and CDR2 SVGAGI. CDR3 length equals 15 residues. This CDR3 is CASSLLTGGTYEQYF. CDR3 nucleotide sequence: TGTGCCAGCAGTCTCCTGACAGGGGGCACCTACGAGCAGTACTTC.

This sequence joins TRBV7-2 and TRBJ1-3, with 8 bases fitting TRBD1. The germline CDR1 and CDR2 sequences are SGHTA and FQGNSA. The J segment lost 4 bases and the V segment lost 1 base, leaving 3 bases of the junction unmatched. There are 15 residues in the CDR3. The CDR3 reads CASSLGDRTGNTIYF. The CDR3 nucleotides read TGTGCCAGCAGCTTAGGGGACAGGACGGGAAACACCATATATTTT. Using reference TRBV7-2 and TRBJ1-3 for the parts outside the CDR3, the full variable domain is GAGVSQSPSNKVTEKGKDVELRCDPISGHTALYWYRQSLGQGLEFLIYFQGNSAPDKSGLPSDRFSAERTGGSVSTLTIQRTQQEDSAVYLCASSLGDRTGNTIYFGEGSWLTVV.

The genes are TRBV6-2 or TRBV6-3 and TRBJ1-1; 7 bases align to TRBD1. Per the germline V gene, CDR1 is MNHEY and CDR2 is SVGEGT. The CDR3 consists of 13 residues. V shed 2 bases, J shed 6 bases, and the junction held 3 bases outside the gene matches. CDR3 nucleotides: TGTGCCAGCAGTTACGACAGGGACGCTGAAGCTTTCTTT. Translating it yields CASSYDRDAEAFF.

The chain joins TRBV28 to TRBJ1-1; a weak D match, TRBD1 (6 bases). Trimming stripped 8 bases from V and 3 bases from J, with 10 bases between. Germline V CDR1 and CDR2: MDHEN, SYDVKM. The CDR3 is 12 residues long. Here the CDR3 DNA reads TGTGCCAGCTTGAGGGGGTACACTGAAGCTTTCTTT. It codes for CASLRGYTEAFF.

The genes are TRBV11-3 and TRBJ1-1; D call uncertain. V was shortened by 6 bases and J by 5 bases, with 16 bases between the two germline ends. This CDR3 has 14 amino acids. Germline assignment: CDR1 SGHNT and CDR2 YENEEA. The CDR3 reads CASRKPGVRTEAFF. For the CDR3, the DNA is TGTGCCAGCAGAAAGCCCGGGGTTAGGACTGAAGCTTTCTTT.

This chain connects TRBV5-4 to TRBJ1-3, with TRBD1 as a possible D gene (5 bases). This CDR3 has 16 amino acids. Deletions cut 3 bases from V and 4 bases from J, with 17 bases between. Germline assignment: CDR1 SGHNT and CDR2 YYREEE (reference sequence). CDR3 coding DNA: TGTGCCAGCAGCTCCAATCAGGGATATTCCGGAAACACCATATATTTT. Protein sequence: CASSSNQGYSGNTIYF.

The J gene is TRBJ1-2, the V gene TRBV6-1; D call uncertain. Trimming left V 2 bases short and J 10 bases short, with 17 bases between. The germline V gene has CDR1 MNHNS and CDR2 SASEGT. CDR3 length: 14 amino acids. CDR3: CASSEFGSSRNYTF. The CDR3 DNA reads TGTGCCAGCAGTGAATTCGGGTCGTCGCGGAACTACACCTTC.

The rearrangement links TRBV11-3 to TRBJ2-1, with unresolved D. Trimming removed 5 bases from V and 6 bases from J, with 8 bases in between. This CDR3 contains 12 residues. In germline, CDR1 is SGHNT, CDR2 YENEEA. The CDR3 coding sequence is TGTGCCAGCAGCCTTCGGAGCAATGAGCAGTTCTTC. Encoded protein: CASSLRSNEQFF.

This chain links TRBV6-1 with TRBJ1-3; D may be TRBD1 (5 bases). Germline V gives CDR1 MNHNS, CDR2 SASEGT. The CDR3 loop spans 13 amino acids. V shed 3 bases and J shed 7 bases, with 10 bases lying between them. Written as DNA, the CDR3 is TGTGCCAGCAGTGATCCAACAGGCAACACCATATATTTT. Encoded protein: CASSDPTGNTIYF.

The V call is TRBV6-2 or TRBV6-3, the J call TRBJ1-5; no reliable D call. The CDR3 runs to 14 residues. Trimming left V 4 bases short and J 11 bases short, with 18 bases between. Per the germline V gene, CDR1 is MNHEY and CDR2 is SVGEGT. This chain's CDR3 is CASSSPEKSWSQHF. Written as DNA, the CDR3 is TGTGCCAGCAGTTCTCCGGAGAAAAGCTGGTCCCAGCATTTT.

V usage is TRBV19 and J usage is TRBJ2-1, with TRBD2 matching 9 bases. The CDR3 totals 13 residues. CDR1 and CDR2 from the germline V gene are LNHDA and SQIVND (reference sequence). J lost 9 bases, V lost 6 bases, and 6 bases had no gene match. CDR3 residues: CASSPRGGLEQFF. In nucleotides, the CDR3 is TGTGCCAGTAGCCCGCGGGGGGGCCTTGAGCAGTTCTTC.

The chain employs TRBV11-2 and TRBJ1-6, with D unclear. Germline V gives CDR1 SGHAT, CDR2 FQNNGV. This CDR3 region has 15 residues. The ends were cut back, 6 bases at V and 8 bases at J, with 17 bases in the middle. The CDR3 region has the DNA TGTGCCAGCAGGTGGGGAAGAGGGTTCGATTCACCCCTCCACTTT. This translates into CASRWGRGFDSPLHF.

CDR3 sequence: CASSTPGNTEAFF. DNA of the CDR3: TGTGCCAGCAGTACCCCAGGGAACACTGAAGCTTTCTTT. The chain couples TRBV28 to TRBJ1-1; D is ambiguous. Germline loops: CDR1 MDHEN, CDR2 SYDVKM. CDR3 size: 13 residues. Deletions cut 5 bases from V and 1 base from J, with 8 bases between.

This chain links TRBV28 with TRBJ2-2; D not certain. This CDR3 region has 13 residues. Germline V gene data show CDR1 as MDHEN and CDR2 as SYDVKM. The V end lost 4 bases, the J end lost 4 bases, and 7 bases lay between the germline ends. The CDR3: CASSYRATGELFF. The CDR3 DNA reads as TGTGCCAGCAGTTATAGAGCCACCGGGGAGCTGTTTTTT.